The entry that follows covers one TCR beta chain sequence. Its target is not known. Healthy controls were blood donor buffy coats. The CDR3 covers 15 residues. V shed 7 bases and J 3 bases; nucleotides not matched to a gene: 5. Germline loops: CDR1 MNHNS, CDR2 SASEGT. This sample was included in a study of STAT5B mutations in CD4+ large granular lymphocyte leukemia. Study results and limitations: No patients shared main leukemic clonotypes, though about 25% appeared at low frequency elsewhere. Patient CD4-sorted repertoires looked more clonal than healthy CD4+ repertoires, even without putative leukemic clones.

This table comes from immunoSEQ multiplex PCR, and its TCRdb copy is limited to in-frame clones, with some not included. The repertoire holds approximately 30,000 clones, roughly 80% seen once, with about 2.1% in the top ten. The V and J genes are TRBV6-1 and TRBJ2-1; TRBD1 matches 11 bases. The receptor's source is a human donor in good health. The sample comprised CD4+ T cells from blood buffy coats. The CDR3 sequence: CASIPGQGGYNEQFF. The CDR3, as DNA: TGTGCCAGCATTCCGGGACAGGGGGGCTACAATGAGCAGTTCTTC.